Sequencing of this TCR beta chain was carried out in a study of blood T cell repertoires in COVID-19. CDR1 LGHDT and CDR2 YNNKEL come from the germline V gene (reference sequence). The CDR3 extends over 15 amino acids. Trimming removed 0 bases from V and 6 bases from J, with 14 bases in between. Sequencing used immunoSEQ multiplex PCR; TCRdb keeps in-frame clones, though not all of them. The data contain about 88,000 clones, 90% of them singletons. This receptor was obtained from a young man with COVID-19, enrolled during active disease. The sequencing input was peripheral blood. The J gene is TRBJ1-1, the V gene TRBV3-1 (or the pseudogene TRBV3-2); no clear D. CDR3 region: CASSQDTREWAEAFF. The CDR3 DNA sequence: TGTGCCAGCAGCCAAGATACAAGGGAGTGGGCTGAAGCTTTCTTT.